One and the same sample provided the 25 T cell receptor beta chains below, sequenced in a study of shared clonotypes between healthy human individuals. The protocol was immunoSEQ multiplex PCR, while the TCRdb copy is restricted to in-frame clones and leaves out a portion. The sample has roughly 1,500,000 clones; about 98.5% are singletons. Sequencing used naive CD4+ T cells sorted from blood. Subset meaning: CD45RA+ positively selected. These receptors were taken from a man younger than 40 in good health.

This chain connects TRBV2 to TRBJ2-5; TRBD2 is a possible D gene (5 bases). Judging by the DNA end, TRBJ2-7 fits better; the J call may be wrong. Germline V gives CDR1 SNHLY, CDR2 FYNNEI. This CDR3 has 15 amino acids. CDR3 protein: CASSDSDGLRHEQYF. In nucleotides, the CDR3 is TGTGCCAGCAGTGATAGTGATGGACTGCGCCACGAGCAGTACTTC.

The chain joins TRBV9 to TRBJ2-7; D possibly uses TRBD1 or TRBD2 (5 bases each). CDR3 length: 15 residues. Germline values: CDR1 SGDLS, CDR2 YYNGEE. The V gene lost 0 bases and the J gene lost 4 bases, with 14 bases spanning the gap. In nucleotides, the CDR3 is TGTGCCAGCAGCGTAGCCGGGACCAGCCAATACGAGCAGTACTTC. It codes for CASSVAGTSQYEQYF.

CDR3 sequence: CASSFTGTGYGYTF. The CDR3, as DNA: TGTGCCAGCAGTTTCACAGGGACTGGCTATGGCTACACCTTC. The chain employs TRBV27 and TRBJ1-2; weak D call: TRBD1 (6 bases). CDR3 size: 14 residues. V lost 3 bases, J lost 4 bases, and 12 bases lay in between. From germline, CDR1 is MNHEY and CDR2 SMNVEV (reference sequence).

The sample holds one count of this clone. V usage is TRBV25-1 and J usage is TRBJ2-7, with D possibly TRBD2 on 6 matching bases. The germline gives CDR1 MGHDK, CDR2 SYGVNS. The CDR3 length is 15 residues. V lost 4 bases and J lost 9, with 22 bases in between. CDR3 amino acids: CASSGGKSPAGRQYF. The DNA of the CDR3 is TGTGCCAGCAGTGGGGGGAAATCCCCAGCGGGTCGGCAGTACTTC.

To note about this clone: This specimen includes other DNA sequences encoding the same CDR3. The genes are TRBV30 and TRBJ2-7; possible D gene TRBD1, 6 bases. V was shortened by 0 bases and J by 4 bases, with 10 bases between the two germline ends. The CDR3 runs 13 residues. Germline CDR1 and CDR2: GTSNPN and SVGIG (reference sequence). The CDR3 loop reads CAWSVLRGYEQYF. The DNA of the CDR3 is TGTGCCTGGAGTGTACTCAGGGGTTACGAGCAGTACTTC.

The chain links TRBV7-6 to TRBJ2-3; TRBD2 matches 9 bases. J gave up 4 bases and V 5 bases, and 10 bases lay outside the gene matches. Per germline, CDR1 SGHVS and CDR2 FNYEAQ. This CDR3 comprises 16 residues. CDR3: CASSTLVLAGADTQYF. The CDR3 DNA follows: TGTGCCAGCAGCACCTTAGTCTTAGCGGGAGCAGATACGCAGTATTTT.

The chain carries TRBV9 and TRBJ2-7, with 7 bases identical to TRBD2. The CDR3 runs to 17 residues. The germline gives CDR1 SGDLS, CDR2 YYNGEE. V lost 0 bases to trimming and J lost 6 bases; unmatched junction nucleotides: 15. CDR3 nucleotides: TGTGCCAGCAGCGTAGATGTGACTGGGAGGGCCGTATTCGAGCAGTACTTC. It specifies CASSVDVTGRAVFEQYF.

The chain employs TRBV28 and TRBJ2-6; maybe TRBD1 (6 bases). Germline values: CDR1 MDHEN, CDR2 SYDVKM. The CDR3 is 18 amino acids. V lost 3 bases and J lost 0, with 15 bases in between. The CDR3 loop reads CASSFSGQILSGANVLTF. The CDR3 DNA reads as TGTGCCAGCAGTTTTTCGGGACAAATACTCTCTGGGGCCAACGTCCTGACTTTC.

The rearrangement links TRBV5-1 to TRBJ2-5, with D possibly being TRBD1 (6 bases). Trimming cost V 4 bases and J 4 bases, with 23 bases left between them. Germline V gives CDR1 SGHRS, CDR2 YFSETQ. CDR3 length: 17 amino acids. In DNA form, the CDR3 reads TGCGCCAGCAGCCTGTTGGGGCAACAGGGTTTTGGAGAGACCCAGTACTTC. As protein: CASSLLGQQGFGETQYF.

The chain carries TRBV14 and TRBJ2-1; 12 bases map to TRBD2. CDR1 is SGHDN, CDR2 FVKESK, per germline. Unmatched junction bases numbered 4, after V lost 2 bases and J lost 8 bases. This CDR3 has 15 residues. The CDR3 loop is CASSQLAGGSYEQFF. CDR3 nucleotides: TGTGCCAGCAGCCAACTAGCGGGAGGGTCCTATGAGCAGTTCTTC.

The chain links TRBV28 to TRBJ1-4, with TRBD1 identical over 8 bases. From germline, CDR1 is MDHEN and CDR2 SYDVKM. The CDR3 spans 15 residues. V lost 3 bases, J lost 6 bases, and 6 bases stayed unmatched. The CDR3 DNA reads TGTGCCAGCAGTTTCCAGGACAGGGTCTATGAAAAACTGTTTTTT. Amino acids: CASSFQDRVYEKLFF.

The chain recombines TRBV7-3 with TRBJ2-1, with 12 bases fitting TRBD2. Trimming cost V 5 bases and J 2 bases; bases outside gene matches: 16. Germline V lookup: CDR1 SGHTA, CDR2 FQGTGA. The CDR3 contains 20 residues. CDR3: CASSLIAQTSGSPPYNEQFF. CDR3 DNA: TGTGCCAGCAGCCTAATTGCCCAGACTAGCGGGAGTCCCCCCTACAATGAGCAGTTCTTC.

This chain connects TRBV9 to TRBJ2-1, with 8 bases aligning to TRBD2. The CDR3 contains 16 residues. Per germline, CDR1 SGDLS and CDR2 YYNGEE. The V and J ends lost 4 bases and 5 bases, in that order; junction bases with no gene match: 11. CDR3 amino acids: CASSRAPGGSHNEQFF. For the CDR3, the DNA is TGTGCCAGCAGCCGAGCCCCGGGAGGGTCCCACAATGAGCAGTTCTTC.

The V gene is TRBV18, the J gene TRBJ2-7; no clear D. CDR1 KGHSH and CDR2 LQKENI come from the germline V gene. This CDR3 comprises 14 residues. Trimming took 0 bases from V and 5 from J, leaving 11 bases between them. The CDR3 region is CASSPPSGRHEQYF. The CDR3 nucleotides are TGTGCCAGCTCACCACCGTCGGGTCGCCACGAGCAGTACTTC.

This chain joins TRBV19 and TRBJ2-2; 11 nucleotides align to TRBD2. Looked up from germline, CDR1 is LNHDA and CDR2 is SQIVND (reference sequence). J was trimmed by 7 bases and V by 5 bases; bases with no gene match: 6. There are 15 residues in the CDR3. The CDR3 protein is CASSQLAGVIGELFF. DNA for the CDR3: TGTGCCAGTAGTCAACTAGCGGGAGTCATCGGGGAGCTGTTTTTT.

The chain carries TRBV27 and TRBJ2-3; no firm D call. This CDR3 spans 15 amino acids. Per germline, CDR1 MNHEY and CDR2 SMNVEV (reference sequence). V was pared by 4 bases and J by 5 bases, with 16 bases between. DNA of the CDR3: TGTGCCAGCAGTTACGGACGTGAGGCCCGAGATACGCAGTATTTT. This translates into CASSYGREARDTQYF.

The V call is TRBV11-3, the J call TRBJ2-1; 10 bases fit TRBD2. The germline V gene encodes CDR1 SGHNT and CDR2 YENEEA. V lost 5 bases, J lost 6 bases, and 4 bases stayed unmatched. This CDR3 has 14 residues. In DNA form, the CDR3 reads TGTGCCAGCAGCCATAGCGGGAGGCCCAATGAGCAGTTCTTC. This sequence encodes CASSHSGRPNEQFF.

V and J are TRBV15 and TRBJ2-2; D gene uncertain. The germline V gene encodes CDR1 LNHNV and CDR2 YYDKDF (reference sequence). CDR3 length: 15 amino acids. V dropped 8 bases and J dropped 2 bases, with 15 bases sitting between them. The CDR3 sequence is CATGIPGPNTGELFF. The CDR3, as DNA: TGTGCCACCGGGATCCCCGGACCCAACACCGGGGAGCTGTTTTTT.

The chain uses TRBV5-1 and TRBJ2-7; D might be TRBD1 or TRBD2, each matching 6 bases. Trimming left V 5 bases short and J 6 bases short, with 21 bases between. This CDR3 has 15 residues. The germline gives CDR1 SGHRS, CDR2 YFSETQ. The chain's CDR3 is CASRAGRAWGAEQYF. The CDR3 coding sequence is TGCGCCAGCAGAGCTGGAAGGGCTTGGGGGGCCGAGCAGTACTTC.

V gene TRBV6-1 combines with J gene TRBJ1-2, with 11 bases lining up with TRBD1. This CDR3 spans 16 amino acids. Trimming cost V 1 base and J 3 bases; bases outside gene matches: 4. Germline-derived CDR1 and CDR2 are MNHNS and SASEGT. The DNA of the CDR3 is TGTGCCAGCAGTGAAGTTGGACAGGGGGCTTACTATGGCTACACCTTC. This codes for CASSEVGQGAYYGYTF.

The genes are TRBV30 and TRBJ2-3, with D possibly matching TRBD2 (5 bases). Germline assignment: CDR1 GTSNPN and CDR2 SVGIG (reference sequence). Trimming left V 1 base short and J 0 bases short, with 8 bases between. The length of the CDR3 is 14 residues. CDR3 DNA sequence: TGTGCCTGGAGTGGGAGGACTAGCACAGATACGCAGTATTTT. Its protein product is CAWSGRTSTDTQYF. Combining the CDR3 with reference TRBV30 and TRBJ2-3 gives the whole variable domain SQTIHQWPATLVQPVGSPLSLECTVEGTSNPNLYWYRQAAGRGLQLLFYSVGIGQISSEVPQNLSASRPQDRQFILSSKKLLLSDSGFYLCAWSGRTSTDTQYFGPGTRLTVL.

The CDR3 nucleotides read TGTGCCAGCAGCGTAACTAGCGGGAGATCCTACAATGAGCAGTTCTTC. Translated, it gives CASSVTSGRSYNEQFF. This chain uses TRBV9 with TRBJ2-1, with TRBD2 matching over 11 bases. This CDR3 comprises 16 residues. Looked up from germline, CDR1 is SGDLS and CDR2 is YYNGEE. V lost 1 base to trimming and J lost 1 base; unmatched junction nucleotides: 1.

The chain is built from TRBV27 and TRBJ2-3; 7 bases fit TRBD2. V shed 5 bases, J shed 2 bases, and the junction held 7 bases outside the gene matches. The CDR3 runs 15 residues. CDR1 and CDR2 (germline): MNHEY, SMNVEV (reference sequence). The CDR3 loop is CASSPQRGNTDTQYF. The CDR3 DNA is TGTGCCAGCAGTCCGCAGCGGGGTAACACAGATACGCAGTATTTT.

The gene calls are TRBV5-1 and TRBJ2-5, with D perhaps given as TRBD1 or TRBD2 (5 bases each). The length of the CDR3 is 16 residues. The V gene lost 4 bases and the J gene lost 5 bases, with 21 bases spanning the gap. The germline CDR1 and CDR2 sequences are SGHRS and YFSETQ. The CDR3 protein is CASSADTALGGETQYF. The DNA of the CDR3 is TGCGCCAGCAGCGCGGACACCGCTTTAGGCGGGGAGACCCAGTACTTC.

This chain links TRBV5-1 with TRBJ2-2, with a possible D match to TRBD2 (6 bases). The CDR3 runs 15 residues. The V and J ends lost 4 bases and 4 bases respectively, with 14 bases between them. The germline gives CDR1 SGHRS, CDR2 YFSETQ. This CDR3 reads CASSVRLGGTGELFF. In DNA, the CDR3 is TGCGCCAGCAGCGTACGACTAGGAGGCACCGGGGAGCTGTTTTTT.